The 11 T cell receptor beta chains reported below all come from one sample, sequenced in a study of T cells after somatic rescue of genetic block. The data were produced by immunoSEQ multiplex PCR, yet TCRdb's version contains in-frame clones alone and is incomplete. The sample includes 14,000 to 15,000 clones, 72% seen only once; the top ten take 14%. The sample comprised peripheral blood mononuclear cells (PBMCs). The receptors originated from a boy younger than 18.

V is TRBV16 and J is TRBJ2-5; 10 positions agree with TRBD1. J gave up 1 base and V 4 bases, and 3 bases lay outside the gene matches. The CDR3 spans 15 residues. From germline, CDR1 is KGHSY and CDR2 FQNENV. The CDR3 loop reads CASSPRDRGQETQYF. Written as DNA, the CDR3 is TGTGCCAGCAGCCCCCGGGACAGGGGCCAAGAGACCCAGTACTTC.

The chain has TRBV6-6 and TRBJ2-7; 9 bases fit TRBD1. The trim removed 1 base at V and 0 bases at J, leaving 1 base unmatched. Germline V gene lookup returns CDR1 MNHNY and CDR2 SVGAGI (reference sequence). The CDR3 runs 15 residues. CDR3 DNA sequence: TGTGCCAGCAGTTACTGGGACAGGGTCTCCTACGAGCAGTACTTC. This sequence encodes CASSYWDRVSYEQYF.

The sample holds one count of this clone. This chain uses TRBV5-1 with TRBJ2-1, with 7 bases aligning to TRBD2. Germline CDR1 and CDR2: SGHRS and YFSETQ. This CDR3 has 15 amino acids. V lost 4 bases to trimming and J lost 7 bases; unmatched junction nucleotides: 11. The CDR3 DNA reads TGCGCCAGCAGCCCGCTCGCGGGGGAATCGAATGAGCAGTTCTTC. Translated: CASSPLAGESNEQFF. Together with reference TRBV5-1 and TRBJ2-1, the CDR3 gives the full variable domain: KAGVTQTPRYLIKTRGQQVTLSCSPISGHRSVSWYQQTPGQGLQFLFEYFSETQRNKGNFPGRFSGRQFSNSRSEMNVSTLELGDSALYLCASSPLAGESNEQFFGPGTRLTVL.

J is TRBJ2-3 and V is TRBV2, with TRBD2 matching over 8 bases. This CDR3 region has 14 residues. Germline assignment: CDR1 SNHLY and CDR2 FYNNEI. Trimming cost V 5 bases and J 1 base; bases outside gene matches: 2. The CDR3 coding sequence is TGTGCCAGCAGTCTGACTAGCGGCACAGATACGCAGTATTTT. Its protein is CASSLTSGTDTQYF.

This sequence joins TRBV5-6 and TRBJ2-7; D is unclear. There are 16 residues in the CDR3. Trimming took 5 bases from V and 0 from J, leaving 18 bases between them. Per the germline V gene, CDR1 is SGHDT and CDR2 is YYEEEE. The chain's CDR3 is CASSRRPGPTSYEQYF. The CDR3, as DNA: TGTGCCAGCAGTCGTCGCCCAGGCCCGACCTCCTACGAGCAGTACTTC.

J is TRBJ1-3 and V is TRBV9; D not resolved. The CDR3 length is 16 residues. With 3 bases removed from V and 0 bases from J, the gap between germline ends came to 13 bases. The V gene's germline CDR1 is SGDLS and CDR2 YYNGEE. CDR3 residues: CASSARGVNSGNTIYF. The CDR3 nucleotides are TGTGCCAGCAGCGCCCGGGGAGTTAACTCTGGAAACACCATATATTTT. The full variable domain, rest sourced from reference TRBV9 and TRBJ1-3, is DSGVTQTPKHLITATGQRVTLRCSPRSGDLSVYWYQQSLDQGLQFLIQYYNGEERAKGNILERFSAQQFPDLHSELNLSSLELGDSALYFCASSARGVNSGNTIYFGEGSWLTVV.

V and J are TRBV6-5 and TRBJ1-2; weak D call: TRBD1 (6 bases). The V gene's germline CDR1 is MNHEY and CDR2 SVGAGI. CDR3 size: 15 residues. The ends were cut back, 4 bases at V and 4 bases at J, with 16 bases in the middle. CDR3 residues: CASSWTADPVYGYTF. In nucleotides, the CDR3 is TGTGCCAGCAGTTGGACAGCGGATCCGGTCTATGGCTACACCTTC.

In nucleotides, the CDR3 is TGTGCCAGCAGGACTCGACAGTTCAATCAGCCCCAGCATTTT. Its protein is CASRTRQFNQPQHF. The V gene is TRBV28, the J gene TRBJ1-5; TRBD1 is a possible D gene (5 bases). The CDR3 covers 14 residues. Germline loops: CDR1 MDHEN, CDR2 SYDVKM. V was shortened by 6 bases and J by 3 bases, with 12 bases between the two germline ends.

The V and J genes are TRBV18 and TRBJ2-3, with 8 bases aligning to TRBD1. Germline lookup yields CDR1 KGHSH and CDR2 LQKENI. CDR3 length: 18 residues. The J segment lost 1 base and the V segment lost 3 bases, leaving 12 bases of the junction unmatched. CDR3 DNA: TGTGCCAGCTCACCCAGGGGCAGGGGGCTCCCACGCACAGATACGCAGTATTTT. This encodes CASSPRGRGLPRTDTQYF.

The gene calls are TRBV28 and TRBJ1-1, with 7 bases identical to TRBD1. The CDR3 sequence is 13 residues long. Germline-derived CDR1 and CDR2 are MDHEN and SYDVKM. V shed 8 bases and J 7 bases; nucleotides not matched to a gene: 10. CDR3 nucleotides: TGTGCCAGCCCACTCGGGACAGCCCTTGAAGCTTTCTTT. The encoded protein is CASPLGTALEAFF.

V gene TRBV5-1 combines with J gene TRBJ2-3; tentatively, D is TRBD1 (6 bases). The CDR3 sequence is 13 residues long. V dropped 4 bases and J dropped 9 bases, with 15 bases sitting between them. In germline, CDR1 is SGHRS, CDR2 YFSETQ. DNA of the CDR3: TGCGCCAGCAGCCGGGACATCCAGGAGACGCAGTATTTT. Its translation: CASSRDIQETQYF.